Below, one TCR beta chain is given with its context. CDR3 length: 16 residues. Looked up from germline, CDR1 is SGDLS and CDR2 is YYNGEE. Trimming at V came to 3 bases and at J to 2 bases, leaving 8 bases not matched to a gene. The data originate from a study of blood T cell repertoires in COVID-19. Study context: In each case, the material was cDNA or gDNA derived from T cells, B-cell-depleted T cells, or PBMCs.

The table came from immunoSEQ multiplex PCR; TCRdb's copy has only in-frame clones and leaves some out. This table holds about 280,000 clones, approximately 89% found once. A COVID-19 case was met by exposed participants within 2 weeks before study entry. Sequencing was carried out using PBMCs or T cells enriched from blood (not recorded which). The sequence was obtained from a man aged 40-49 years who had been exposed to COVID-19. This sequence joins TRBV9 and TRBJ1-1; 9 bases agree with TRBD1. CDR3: CASSALPGQGNTEAFF. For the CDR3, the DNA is TGTGCCAGCAGCGCTTTACCGGGACAGGGTAACACTGAAGCTTTCTTT.